The present T cell receptor (beta chain) was sequenced within a study of blood T cells in healthy people across ages. With 8 bases removed from V and 2 bases from J, the gap between germline ends came to 18 bases. The CDR3 has 15 amino acids. Germline V gene data show CDR1 as KGHSH and CDR2 as LQKENI. Regarding this clonotype: Antigen specificity is unknown.

Points from the study as a whole: Percentage of naive T cells showed a strong correlation with TCR beta diversity.

Sample-barcoded 5' priming and a J-beta primer mix drove a second PCR of 7 to 11 cycles. Each cDNA molecule received a tag from a template-switch adaptor that had 12 random nucleotides. Via MiXCR, TCRdb re-called the 5' RACE reads, giving one row per CDR3 protein. The profile shows 1,300,000 or so distinct CDR3 sequences, around 55% of them singletons. J is TRBJ1-1 and V is TRBV18; D possibly corresponds to TRBD1 (5 bases). The sequence was collected from a man aged 18 to 29 in good health. The specimen was blood. Here the CDR3 reads CASSPYGGGNTEAFF. The CDR3 DNA follows: TGTGCCAGCAGCCCCTACGGGGGAGGAAACACTGAAGCTTTCTTT.